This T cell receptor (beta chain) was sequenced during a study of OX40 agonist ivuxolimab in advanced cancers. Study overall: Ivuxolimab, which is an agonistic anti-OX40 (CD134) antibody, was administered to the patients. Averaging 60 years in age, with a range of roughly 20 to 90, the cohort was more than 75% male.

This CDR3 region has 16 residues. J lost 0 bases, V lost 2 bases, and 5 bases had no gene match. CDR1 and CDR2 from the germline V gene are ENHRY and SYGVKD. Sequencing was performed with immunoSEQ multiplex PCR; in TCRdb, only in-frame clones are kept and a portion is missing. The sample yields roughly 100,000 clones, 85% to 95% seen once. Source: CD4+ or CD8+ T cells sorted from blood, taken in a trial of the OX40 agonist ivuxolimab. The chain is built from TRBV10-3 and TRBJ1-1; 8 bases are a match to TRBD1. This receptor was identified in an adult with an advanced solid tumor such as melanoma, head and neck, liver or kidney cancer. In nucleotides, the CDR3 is TGTGCCATCAGTGAGGATAGGACAGGGATGAACACTGAAGCTTTCTTT. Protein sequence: CAISEDRTGMNTEAFF.